The present T cell receptor (beta chain) was sequenced within a study of control samples from healthy donors and cancer patients. The CDR3 runs 13 residues. The germline CDR1 and CDR2 sequences are DFQATT and SNEGSKA (reference sequence). The V end lost 3 bases, the J end lost 5 bases, and 11 bases lay between the germline ends. Sequencing used immunoSEQ multiplex PCR; TCRdb keeps in-frame clones, though not all of them. The sample records tens of thousands of clones, more than 75% being singletons. The TCR originated in a middle-aged man with lung cancer. Sequences were obtained from PBMCs. V is TRBV20-1 and J is TRBJ2-1; the D call may be TRBD1 or TRBD2 (5 bases each). The CDR3 here is CSASGGKHNEQFF. Here the CDR3 DNA reads TGCAGTGCTAGTGGGGGAAAGCACAATGAGCAGTTCTTC.